One sample yielded the 19 T cell receptor beta chains listed below, sequenced in a study of T cell repertoires in cytomegalovirus infection (dated by TCRdb to about 2019). TCRdb names Illumina HiSeq 1500 as the instrument used. TCRdb's own reprocessing of the public reads used fastp at Q25 and MiXCR and kept productive beta chains. Records with the same CDR3 protein are collapsed into one entry carrying the most frequent genes and DNA. For this sample the table gives 480,000 or so distinct CDR3 sequences, of which approximately 11% were detected only once. The biggest ten clones account for 10% of the sample. The sequenced sample consisted of PBMCs. Receptors were obtained from a human donor in good health (CMV status not recorded). Some clones in this sample may be carry-over from other donors' samples.

Only a few counts were recorded for this clonotype. The gene calls are TRBV2 and TRBJ2-7; D uncertain. V lost 7 bases and J lost 0, with 13 bases in between. The CDR3 is 14 amino acids. Germline values: CDR1 SNHLY, CDR2 FYNNEI. In DNA form, the CDR3 reads TGTGCCAGCACCCGAAGGAAATTCTCCTACGAGCAGTACTTC. Protein sequence: CASTRRKFSYEQYF.

This chain connects TRBV20-1 to TRBJ2-7; D is perhaps TRBD1 (6 bases). The germline CDR1 and CDR2 sequences are DFQATT and SNEGSKA (reference sequence). The V gene lost 1 base and the J gene lost 10 bases, with 14 bases spanning the gap. This CDR3 has 12 residues. In DNA form, the CDR3 reads TGCAGTGCTAGAGCCTACAGGGTGGAACAGTACTTC. It translates to CSARAYRVEQYF.

This clonotype was seen only a few times. The chain employs TRBV5-6 and TRBJ1-3, with TRBD1 identical over 7 bases. This CDR3 spans 15 amino acids. V lost 4 bases to trimming and J lost 2 bases; unmatched junction nucleotides: 6. The germline gives CDR1 SGHDT, CDR2 YYEEEE. The CDR3 here is CASSVNTGAGNTIYF. CDR3 sequence (DNA): TGTGCCAGCAGCGTTAACACAGGGGCTGGAAACACCATATATTTT.

This clonotype was seen repeatedly, ten times or more. This chain connects TRBV11-1 to TRBJ1-1, with D possibly matching TRBD1 (5 bases). Trimming shortened V by 2 bases and J by 0 bases, and 10 bases separated the two germline ends. This CDR3 region has 15 residues. Germline CDR1 SGHAT, CDR2 FQDESV (reference sequence). CDR3 sequence: CASSLSGTVNTEAFF. The CDR3 bases are TGTGCCAGCAGCTTATCCGGGACGGTGAACACTGAAGCTTTCTTT.

This clonotype was observed at least ten times. V gene TRBV2 combines with J gene TRBJ1-1; D is unresolved. CDR3 length: 13 residues. CDR1 is SNHLY and CDR2 is FYNNEI in the germline V gene. Trimming took 8 bases from V and 4 from J, leaving 14 bases between them. CDR3 in amino acids: CASEIEGLTEAFF. CDR3 coding DNA: TGTGCCAGCGAGATTGAGGGTCTCACTGAAGCTTTCTTT.

In its sample, this clonotype was seen many times. The V and J genes are TRBV28 and TRBJ2-5; a possible D gene is TRBD1 (5 bases). Trimming left V 2 bases short and J 3 bases short, with 16 bases between. The germline V gene encodes CDR1 MDHEN and CDR2 SYDVKM. The CDR3 is 16 amino acids. The CDR3 DNA is TGTGCCAGCAGTTTAGTGGGGCAGGGTTTAGAAGAGACCCAGTACTTC. As protein: CASSLVGQGLEETQYF.

This clonotype was counted at least ten times. The chain has TRBV27 and TRBJ2-2; TRBD1 might be the D (6 bases). Trimming took off 8 bases at V and 6 bases at J, with 16 bases between the two ends. CDR1 and CDR2 from the germline V gene are MNHEY and SMNVEV (reference sequence). The CDR3 loop spans 14 amino acids. The CDR3 spells CASSGVNRAGELFF. The CDR3 nucleotides read TGTGCCAGCTCAGGGGTGAATCGGGCCGGGGAGCTGTTTTTT.

Ten or more counts support this clonotype. CDR3 nucleotide sequence: TGTGCCAGCAGCCGAAGGGGGGCGCAGGGCTATGGCTACACCTTC. Its protein is CASSRRGAQGYGYTF. V usage is TRBV3-1 and J usage is TRBJ1-2; D perhaps matches TRBD1 (6 bases). Germline-derived CDR1 and CDR2 are LGHDT and YNNKEL (reference sequence). V dropped 4 bases and J dropped 4 bases, with 16 bases sitting between them. The CDR3 contains 15 residues.

This clonotype was seen ten or more times. The gene calls are TRBV14 and TRBJ2-2; the D is unclear. Deletions cut 5 bases from V and 6 bases from J, with 13 bases between. The germline V gene has CDR1 SGHDN and CDR2 FVKESK. There are 14 residues in the CDR3. The CDR3 sequence: CASSWTLGAGELFF. In DNA form, the CDR3 reads TGTGCCAGCAGCTGGACCCTCGGCGCCGGGGAGCTGTTTTTT.

This clonotype appeared many times. The chain has TRBV6-6 and TRBJ2-5, with TRBD2 matching 7 bases. CDR3 length: 15 residues. Germline CDR1 is MNHNY and CDR2 is SVGAGI (reference sequence). V lost 0 bases, J lost 3 bases, and 4 bases stayed unmatched. The CDR3 spells CASSYSVLAKETQYF. For the CDR3, the DNA is TGTGCCAGCAGTTACTCCGTACTAGCGAAAGAGACCCAGTACTTC.

This clonotype appeared a few times. The gene calls are TRBV10-2 and TRBJ2-7; 7 bases map to TRBD2. Germline V gene sequence: CDR1 WSHSY, CDR2 SAAADI. The V and J ends lost 2 bases and 2 bases, in that order; junction bases with no gene match: 6. The length of the CDR3 is 15 residues. CDR3 bases: TGCGCCAGCAGTGAGGGGCTAGCGGTCGCCTACGAGCAGTACTTC. This encodes CASSEGLAVAYEQYF.

At least ten counts were recorded for this clonotype. The rearrangement links TRBV7-9 to TRBJ2-4, with D possibly being TRBD2 (5 bases). V was pared by 5 bases and J by 5 bases, with 16 bases between. The CDR3 covers 15 residues. Germline CDR1 reads SEHNR; CDR2 reads FQNEAQ (reference sequence). The CDR3 protein is CASSHTLEGENIQYF. The CDR3 coding sequence is TGTGCCAGCAGCCATACGCTAGAGGGAGAAAACATTCAGTACTTC.

This clonotype was detected many times. CDR3 DNA sequence: TGTGCCAGCAGTTCCGGCGGTTTGAGAACTGGAAACACCATATATTTT. Translating it yields CASSSGGLRTGNTIYF. This sequence joins TRBV12-3 or TRBV12-4 and TRBJ1-3; D gene ambiguous. Trimming left V 4 bases short and J 2 bases short, with 15 bases between. The CDR3 runs to 16 residues.

This clonotype was picked up many times. V gene TRBV7-2 combines with J gene TRBJ1-2; 8 bases line up with TRBD1. Germline values: CDR1 SGHTA, CDR2 FQGNSA. The CDR3 loop spans 15 amino acids. Trimming removed 1 base from V and 4 bases from J; junction bases left unmatched: 5. The CDR3 here is CASSLDPQGAYGYTF. For the CDR3, the DNA is TGTGCCAGCAGCTTAGACCCCCAGGGGGCCTATGGCTACACCTTC.

This clonotype came up many times. The chain uses TRBV6-2 or TRBV6-3 and TRBJ2-7; D gene unclear. The CDR3 sequence is 13 residues long. Germline V gene data show CDR1 as MNHEY and CDR2 as SVGEGT. V was cut by 2 bases and J by 3 bases, with 8 bases left in between. The CDR3: CASSYKRNYEQYF. CDR3 sequence (DNA): TGTGCCAGCAGTTACAAGAGAAACTACGAGCAGTACTTC.

The V call is TRBV28, the J call TRBJ2-7; D possibly corresponds to TRBD2 (5 bases). Trimming took 5 bases from V and 3 from J, leaving 20 bases between them. The CDR3 loop spans 16 amino acids. Per the germline V gene, CDR1 is MDHEN and CDR2 is SYDVKM. CDR3 amino acids: CASSNELVSGLYEQYF. The CDR3, as DNA: TGTGCCAGCAGTAACGAACTAGTTTCAGGTCTCTACGAGCAGTACTTC. The whole variable domain, remainder taken from reference TRBV28 and TRBJ2-7, is DVKVTQSSRYLVKRTGEKVFLECVQDMDHENMFWYRQDPGLGLRLIYFSYDVKMKEKGDIPEGYSVSREKKERFSLILESASTNQTSMYLCASSNELVSGLYEQYFGPGTRLTVT.

This clonotype was recorded at least ten times. The CDR3 DNA reads TGTGCCAGCAGCCCAAAAGGTTCACCTCCAACGGTTCCATATAGCAATCAGCCCCAGCATTTT. Protein product: CASSPKGSPPTVPYSNQPQHF. V and J are TRBV7-6 and TRBJ1-5; D gene ambiguous. The V and J ends lost 5 bases and 0 bases respectively, with 29 bases between them. The CDR3 runs to 21 residues. From germline, CDR1 is SGHVS and CDR2 FNYEAQ. Looking up the rest from reference TRBV7-6 and TRBJ1-5 gives the full variable domain: GAGVSQSPRYKVTKRGQDVALRCDPISGHVSLYWYRQALGQGPEFLTYFNYEAQQDKSGLPNDRFSAERPEGSISTLTIQRTEQRDSAMYRCASSPKGSPPTVPYSNQPQHFGDGTRLSIL.

In this sample, this clonotype turned up many times. The J gene is TRBJ2-7, the V gene TRBV10-3, with D maybe TRBD1 (6 bases). The CDR3 sequence is 16 residues long. Germline V gene lookup returns CDR1 ENHRY and CDR2 SYGVKD. With 0 bases removed from V and 0 bases from J, the gap between germline ends came to 12 bases. The DNA for the CDR3 is TGTGCCATCAGTGAGTCGGGTAGGGGGAACTCCTACGAGCAGTACTTC. Amino acid sequence: CAISESGRGNSYEQYF.

V and J are TRBV29-1 and TRBJ2-4; D possibly corresponds to TRBD1 (6 bases). The germline gives CDR1 SQVTM, CDR2 ANQGSEA. The CDR3 has 16 amino acids. V was clipped by 6 bases and J by 1 base, with 19 bases between them. For the CDR3, the DNA is TGCAGCGTAGCCTACACAGGGCGTTGGGCCAAAAACATTCAGTACTTC. This translates into CSVAYTGRWAKNIQYF.